This TCR beta chain was profiled in a study of chemoradiotherapy in HPV16-positive cancers. Study in general: Candidate HPV-specific clones and shared TCR motifs came from two HPV16-positive patients.

Only in-frame clones appear in the TCRdb table, and some are missing; sequencing was by immunoSEQ multiplex PCR. Here the sample spans fewer than 70,000 clones, about nine tenths being singletons. Whole-study findings and limits: In HPV16-positive patients, HPV-responsive T-cell expansion tracked better recurrence-free survival. Non-HPV-specific T cells did not expand in tumors during treatment, whereas candidate HPV-specific clones and E7-related motifs did.

Germline CDR1 SGHDT, CDR2 YYEEEE. The CDR3 totals 14 residues. Points on this clone: The antigen is unknown. One end of the junction does not line up with germline, which may come from a read error.

This sample comprised blood, obtained from a patient who underwent chemoradiotherapy. This receptor was identified in a human donor with HPV-associated anogenital cancer. The genes are TRBV5-6 and TRBJ2-7; 8 nucleotides match TRBD1. The CDR3 nucleotides are TGTGCCAGCAGCGTGGACAGGGTCTCCCACGAGCAGTACTTC. It codes for CASSVDRVSHEQYF.